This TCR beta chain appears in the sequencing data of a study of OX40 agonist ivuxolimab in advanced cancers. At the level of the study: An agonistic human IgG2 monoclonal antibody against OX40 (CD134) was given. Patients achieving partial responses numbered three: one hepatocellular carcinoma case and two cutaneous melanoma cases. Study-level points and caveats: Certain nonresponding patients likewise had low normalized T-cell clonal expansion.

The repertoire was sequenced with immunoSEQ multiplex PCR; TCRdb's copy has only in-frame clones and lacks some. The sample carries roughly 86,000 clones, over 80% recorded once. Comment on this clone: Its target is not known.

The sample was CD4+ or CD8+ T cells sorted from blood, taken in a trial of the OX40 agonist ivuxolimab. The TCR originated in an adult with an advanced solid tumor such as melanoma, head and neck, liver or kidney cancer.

CDR3 sequence (DNA): TGTGCCAGCAGCACCCTCACAGGGGTGGCTGGCTACACCTTC. It yields the protein CASSTLTGVAGYTF. V is TRBV7-2 and J is TRBJ1-2, with 7 bases fitting TRBD1. Unmatched junction bases numbered 10, after V lost 5 bases and J lost 7 bases. Germline lookup yields CDR1 SGHTA and CDR2 FQGNSA. The CDR3 length is 14 residues.